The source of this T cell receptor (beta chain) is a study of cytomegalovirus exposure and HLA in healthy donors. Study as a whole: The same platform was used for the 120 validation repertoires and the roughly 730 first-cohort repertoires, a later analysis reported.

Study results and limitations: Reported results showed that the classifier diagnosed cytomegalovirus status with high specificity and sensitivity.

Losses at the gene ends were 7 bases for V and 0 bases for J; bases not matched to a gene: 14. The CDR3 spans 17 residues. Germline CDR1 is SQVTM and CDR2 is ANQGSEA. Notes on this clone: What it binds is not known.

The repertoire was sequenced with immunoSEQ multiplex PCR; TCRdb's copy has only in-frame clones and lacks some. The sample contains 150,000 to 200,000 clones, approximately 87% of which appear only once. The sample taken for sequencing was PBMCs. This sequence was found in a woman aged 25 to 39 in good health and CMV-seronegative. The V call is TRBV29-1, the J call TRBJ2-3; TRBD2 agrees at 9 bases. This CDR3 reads CSAYTRLAEGSTDTQYF. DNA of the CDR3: TGCAGCGCATATACACGACTAGCGGAAGGTAGCACAGATACGCAGTATTTT.